This TCR beta chain is from a study of blood T cell repertoires in COVID-19. Study background: The samples span acute and convalescent COVID-19 from the United States, Italy and Spain. PBMCs, B-cell-depleted T cells, or T cells were the source of the cDNA or gDNA that made up the material.

How the authors handled the data: Cell counts per sample came from amplifying reference gene primers. Generated by immunoSEQ multiplex PCR, the TCRdb table keeps only in-frame clones and is missing some. The V and J calls and clone size were taken over from that table, and D and trimming were inferred from the DNA. Altogether roughly 260,000 clones are present, around 90% being singletons, with the ten largest covering over 2%. The CDR3 consists of 15 residues. Trimming took 2 bases from V and 11 from J, leaving 21 bases between them. Germline V CDR1 and CDR2: KGHSH, LQKENI. This TCR came from a woman aged 45-65 years who had recovered from COVID-19. Sequenced input: peripheral blood. The chain uses TRBV18 and TRBJ1-1, with TRBD1 as a possible D gene (6 bases). CDR3 sequence (DNA): TGTGCCAGCTCACCATCACAGGGACCTCTCTCTGGGGCTTTCTTT. Amino acid sequence: CASSPSQGPLSGAFF. Combining the CDR3 with reference TRBV18 and TRBJ1-1 gives the whole variable domain NAGVMQNPRHLVRRRGQEARLRCSPMKGHSHVYWYRQLPEEGLKFMVYLQKENIIDESGMPKERFSAEFPKEGPSILRIQQVVRGDSAAYFCASSPSQGPLSGAFFGQGTRLTVV.